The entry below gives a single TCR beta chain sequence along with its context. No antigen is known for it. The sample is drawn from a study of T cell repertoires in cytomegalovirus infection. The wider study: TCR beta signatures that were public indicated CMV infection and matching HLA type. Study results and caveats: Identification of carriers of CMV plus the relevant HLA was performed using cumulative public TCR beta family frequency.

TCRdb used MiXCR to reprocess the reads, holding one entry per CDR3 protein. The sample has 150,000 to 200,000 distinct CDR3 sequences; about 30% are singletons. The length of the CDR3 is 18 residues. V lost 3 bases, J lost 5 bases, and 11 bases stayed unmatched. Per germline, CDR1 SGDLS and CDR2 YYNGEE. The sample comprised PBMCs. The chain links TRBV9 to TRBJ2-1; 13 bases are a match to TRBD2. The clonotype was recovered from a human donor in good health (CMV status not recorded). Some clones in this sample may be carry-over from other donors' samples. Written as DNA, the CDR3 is TGTGCCAGCAGCGGGACTAGCGGGGGCCCGGATCCTAACAATGAGCAGTTCTTC. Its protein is CASSGTSGGPDPNNEQFF. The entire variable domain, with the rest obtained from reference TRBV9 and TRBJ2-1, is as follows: DSGVTQTPKHLITATGQRVTLRCSPRSGDLSVYWYQQSLDQGLQFLIQYYNGEERAKGNILERFSAQQFPDLHSELNLSSLELGDSALYFCASSGTSGGPDPNNEQFFGPGTRLTVL.